Listed below are T cell receptor beta chains from one sample, sequenced in a study of vaccination and CD4 T cells after COVID-19. A single record per CDR3 protein comes from TCRdb applying MiXCR to the PCR reads. The data hold 7,600 or so distinct CDR3 sequences, with around 60% observed a single time. The antigens these receptors bind are not known. The sample was CD4+ T cells from blood, cultured in vitro. The receptors shown here come from a human donor who had recovered from COVID-19. Both conserved end residues are part of each CDR3. Each record gives: V gene, D gene, J gene, clone size, CDR3 protein, CDR3 DNA. D genes are given only for firm matches. Clone size appears in some rows only: once, few, many, or a class for an expanded clone.

>TRBV10-3|-|TRBJ1-2|-
CAISDRTVDGRHYGYTF
TGTGCCATCAGTGATAGGACAGTGGACGGAAGACACTATGGCTACACCTTC
>TRBV15|TRBD2|TRBJ2-1|few
CATSQRLADNEQFF
TGTGCCACCAGCCAACGACTAGCGGACAATGAGCAGTTCTTC
>TRBV20-1|TRBD1|TRBJ1-4|-
CSAREGQGRTNEKLFF
TGCAGTGCTAGAGAGGGACAGGGGCGGACTAATGAAAAACTGTTTTTT
>TRBV15|-|TRBJ2-5|-
CATSRGSGTQETQYF
TGTGCCACCAGCAGAGGATCAGGGACCCAAGAGACCCAGTACTTC
>TRBV20-1|-|TRBJ2-2|-
CSATTGEKAGELFF
TGCAGTGCTACAACCGGGGAGAAAGCCGGGGAGCTGTTTTTT
>TRBV10-3|TRBD1|TRBJ1-4|-
CAISAGGGDEKLFF
TGTGCCATCAGTGCAGGGGGCGGGGATGAAAAACTGTTTTTT
>TRBV6-2/TRBV6-3|-|TRBJ1-2|medium-sized
CASRVSGALRGYTF
TGTGCCAGCAGAGTCTCAGGAGCTCTCCGGGGCTACACCTTC
>TRBV27|-|TRBJ1-2|-
CASSSRGAHGYTF
TGTGCCAGCAGTTCACGGGGGGCCCATGGCTACACCTTC
>TRBV6-1|-|TRBJ1-1|-
CAGVRGAENTEAFF
TGTGCCGGGGTCCGGGGGGCTGAGAACACTGAAGCTTTCTTT
>TRBV6-2/TRBV6-3|-|TRBJ2-7|once
CASSPGPGASYEQYF
TGTGCCAGCAGTCCAGGGCCAGGGGCCTCCTACGAGCAGTACTTC
>TRBV20-1|TRBD1|TRBJ2-7|-
CSAGPGTGDLEQYF
TGCAGTGCAGGACCCGGGACAGGGGATCTCGAGCAGTACTTC
>TRBV7-2|-|TRBJ2-7|-
CASSGEQPRVQYF
TGTGCCAGCAGCGGGGAGCAGCCAAGAGTGCAGTACTTC
>TRBV7-2|-|TRBJ2-3|medium-sized
CASSVARVGTDTQYF
TGTGCCAGCAGCGTTGCTAGGGTTGGCACAGATACGCAGTATTTT
>TRBV11-3|TRBD2|TRBJ2-7|once
CASSPGGSSYEQYF
TGTGCCAGCAGCCCGGGGGGGAGCTCCTACGAGCAGTACTTC
>TRBV6-4|-|TRBJ2-2|hyperexpanded
CASSRESNTGELFF
TGTGCCAGCAGTAGGGAGTCGAACACCGGGGAGCTGTTTTTT
>TRBV27|-|TRBJ1-1|few
CASSPYQSNTEAFF
TGTGCCAGCAGTCCCTATCAATCTAACACTGAAGCTTTCTTT
>TRBV19|-|TRBJ2-7|-
CASSWDRTSYEQYF
TGTGCCAGTAGTTGGGACCGGACTTCCTACGAGCAGTACTTC
>TRBV7-3|-|TRBJ2-1|-
CASSLFRGAYNEQFF
TGTGCCAGCAGCTTATTTCGGGGAGCCTACAATGAGCAGTTCTTC
>TRBV20-1|-|TRBJ1-1|few
CSARSLRAEAFF
TGCAGTGCTAGGTCCCTCAGGGCTGAAGCTTTCTTT
>TRBV10-3|-|TRBJ1-1|few
CAISESGGEGTEAFF
TGTGCCATCAGTGAGTCGGGAGGAGAGGGCACTGAAGCTTTCTTT
>TRBV7-9|TRBD1|TRBJ2-1|-
CASRGNWGQGAVNEQFF
TGTGCCAGCAGAGGAAATTGGGGACAGGGGGCAGTCAATGAGCAGTTCTTC
>TRBV5-6|TRBD1|TRBJ2-7|-
CASSSVTGLSISYEQYF
TGTGCCAGCAGCTCCGTGACAGGGCTTTCGATATCCTACGAGCAGTACTTC
>TRBV5-4|-|TRBJ2-5|once
CASSRTVFQETQYF
TGTGCCAGCAGCAGGACAGTCTTTCAAGAGACCCAGTACTTC
>TRBV6-1|-|TRBJ2-4|-
CASSPVGREGARNIQYF
TGTGCCAGCAGCCCTGTGGGGAGGGAGGGGGCTAGAAACATTCAGTACTTC
>TRBV20-1|-|TRBJ1-3|-
CSARESSSGNTIYF
TGCAGTGCTAGGGAGTCGAGCTCTGGAAACACCATATATTTT
>TRBV6-1|-|TRBJ1-2|-
CASSWDPLKGGYTF
TGTGCCAGCAGCTGGGACCCATTAAAGGGGGGCTACACCTTC
>TRBV25-1|TRBD1|TRBJ1-2|few
CASRVTGTGGEKGYTF
TGTGCCAGCAGGGTGACCGGGACAGGGGGCGAAAAGGGCTACACCTTC
>TRBV2|-|TRBJ1-5|-
CASNGQGNRNQPQHF
TGTGCCAGCAATGGTCAGGGGAATCGCAATCAGCCCCAGCATTTT
>TRBV7-3|-|TRBJ2-5|-
CASSFVPGETQYF
TGTGCCAGCAGCTTCGTCCCCGGGGAGACCCAGTACTTC
>TRBV7-9|-|TRBJ1-4|-
CASSLLGGEKLFF
TGTGCCAGCAGCTTATTGGGGGGAGAAAAACTGTTTTTT
>TRBV20-1|TRBD1|TRBJ2-3|-
CSATPGTASTDTQYF
TGCAGTGCTACACCCGGGACAGCTAGCACAGATACGCAGTATTTT
>TRBV2|TRBD1|TRBJ1-2|-
CASSEAGTGISGYTF
TGTGCCAGCAGTGAAGCGGGGACAGGGATAAGTGGCTACACCTTC
>TRBV12-3/TRBV12-4|TRBD1|TRBJ1-1|-
CASSPRQGPGITEAFF
TGTGCCAGCAGCCCCAGACAGGGGCCCGGGATCACTGAAGCTTTCTTT
>TRBV6-1|-|TRBJ2-2|-
CASTKGITGELFF
TGTGCCAGCACCAAGGGGATCACCGGGGAGCTGTTTTTT
>TRBV4-3|-|TRBJ2-3|-
CASSTSPGADTQYF
TGCGCCAGCAGTACTTCACCCGGGGCAGATACGCAGTATTTT
>TRBV6-5|-|TRBJ1-2|-
CASSSGGPYGYTF
TGTGCCAGCAGTTCCGGGGGCCCATATGGCTACACCTTC
>TRBV19|TRBD1|TRBJ1-5|-
CASSIAPGQGAIGQPQHF
TGTGCCAGTAGTATAGCCCCGGGACAGGGGGCGATAGGACAGCCCCAGCATTTT
>TRBV7-2|TRBD1|TRBJ1-4|-
CASSPTGGSPGRANEKLFF
TGTGCCAGCAGCCCCACAGGGGGGAGCCCGGGGAGGGCTAATGAAAAACTGTTTTTT
>TRBV2|-|TRBJ1-6|few
CASSGRVGNSPLHF
TGTGCCAGCAGTGGCAGGGTGGGCAATTCACCCCTCCACTTT
>TRBV11-2|TRBD2|TRBJ2-4|once
CASSFAGAVQYF
TGTGCCAGCAGCTTCGCGGGAGCCGTTCAGTACTTC
>TRBV6-1|-|TRBJ2-1|-
CASSSDTNEQFF
TGTGCCAGCAGCTCCGACACCAATGAGCAGTTCTTC